The present entry profiles one T cell receptor (beta chain) with its context. Antigen specificity is unknown. The data are from a study of T cell responses to AZD1222 COVID-19 vaccine. Study conclusions and caveats: Among the donors, most were white British and more were female, and clonal diversity was possibly underestimated.

Germline CDR1 is PRHDT and CDR2 is FYEKMQ (reference sequence). V was pared by 3 bases and J by 7 bases, with 5 bases of the junction left unmatched. This CDR3 contains 15 residues. Profiled with immunoSEQ multiplex PCR; TCRdb holds only in-frame clones, not every one. The data hold about 150,000 clones, with 70% to 90% observed a single time. This material consisted of peripheral blood, taken on day 0 of MenACWY control vaccination. The rearrangement joins TRBV13 to TRBJ2-1; 11 bases are a match to TRBD1. The origin of this receptor is an adult in good health. Here the CDR3 DNA reads TGTGCCAGCAGCTTCAGGACAGGGGGCAGGAATGAGCAGTTCTTC. It is translated as CASSFRTGGRNEQFF.